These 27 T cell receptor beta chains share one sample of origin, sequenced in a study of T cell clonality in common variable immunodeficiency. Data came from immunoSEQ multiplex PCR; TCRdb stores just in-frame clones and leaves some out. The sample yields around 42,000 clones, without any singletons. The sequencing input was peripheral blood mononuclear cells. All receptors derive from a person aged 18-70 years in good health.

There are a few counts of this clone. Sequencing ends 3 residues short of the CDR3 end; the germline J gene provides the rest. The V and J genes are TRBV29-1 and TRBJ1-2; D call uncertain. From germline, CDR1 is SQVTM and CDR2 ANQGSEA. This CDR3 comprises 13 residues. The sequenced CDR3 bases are TGCAGCGTTGAAGGGGCCGGGTCCGGCGGG. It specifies CSVEGAGSGG. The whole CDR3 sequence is CSVEGAGSGGYTF.

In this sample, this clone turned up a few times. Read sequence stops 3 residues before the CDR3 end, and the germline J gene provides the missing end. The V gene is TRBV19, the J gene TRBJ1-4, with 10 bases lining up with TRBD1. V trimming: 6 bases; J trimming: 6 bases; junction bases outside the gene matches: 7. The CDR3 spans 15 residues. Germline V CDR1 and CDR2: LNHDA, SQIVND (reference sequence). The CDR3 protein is CASSSSGTGDEKLFF. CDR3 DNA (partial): TGTGCCAGTAGCTCTTCCGGGACAGGGGATGAAAAA.

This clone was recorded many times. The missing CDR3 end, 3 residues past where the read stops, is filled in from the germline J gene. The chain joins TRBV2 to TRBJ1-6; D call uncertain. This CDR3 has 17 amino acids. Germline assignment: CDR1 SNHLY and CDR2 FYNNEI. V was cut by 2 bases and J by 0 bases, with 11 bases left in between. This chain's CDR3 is CASSELGRSSYNSPLHF. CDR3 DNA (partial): TGTGCCAGCAGTGAATTGGGCCGTAGCTCCTATAATTCACCC.

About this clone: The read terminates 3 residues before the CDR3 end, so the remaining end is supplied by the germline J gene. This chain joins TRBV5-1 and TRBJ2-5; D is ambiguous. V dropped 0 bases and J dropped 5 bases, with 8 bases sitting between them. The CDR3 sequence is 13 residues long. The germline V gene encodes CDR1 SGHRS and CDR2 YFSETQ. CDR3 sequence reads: CASSLGAGETQYF. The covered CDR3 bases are TGCGCCAGCAGCTTGGGGGCTGGGGAGACC.

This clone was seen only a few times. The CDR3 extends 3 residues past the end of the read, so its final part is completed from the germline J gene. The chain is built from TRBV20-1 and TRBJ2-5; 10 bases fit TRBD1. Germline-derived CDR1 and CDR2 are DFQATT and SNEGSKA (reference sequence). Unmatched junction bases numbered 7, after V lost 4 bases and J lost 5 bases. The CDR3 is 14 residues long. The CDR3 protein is CSAKWDRGSETQYF. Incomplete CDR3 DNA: TGCAGTGCTAAGTGGGACAGGGGTTCGGAGACC.

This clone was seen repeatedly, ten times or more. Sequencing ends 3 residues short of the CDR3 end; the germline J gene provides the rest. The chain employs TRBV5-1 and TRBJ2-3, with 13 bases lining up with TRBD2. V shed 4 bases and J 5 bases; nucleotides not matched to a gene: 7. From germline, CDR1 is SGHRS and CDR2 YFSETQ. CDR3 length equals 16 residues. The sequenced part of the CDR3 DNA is TGCGCCAGCAGCATCGAGGGGACTAGCGGGATAGATACG. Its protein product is CASSIEGTSGIDT. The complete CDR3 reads CASSIEGTSGIDTQYF.

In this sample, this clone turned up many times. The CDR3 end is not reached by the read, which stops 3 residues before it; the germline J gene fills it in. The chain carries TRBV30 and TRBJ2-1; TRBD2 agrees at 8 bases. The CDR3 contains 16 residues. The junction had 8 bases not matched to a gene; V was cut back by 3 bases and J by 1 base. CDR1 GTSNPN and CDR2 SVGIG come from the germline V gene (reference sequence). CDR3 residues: CAWRDGAGASYNEQFF. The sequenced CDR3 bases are TGTGCCTGGAGGGATGGAGCGGGGGCGTCCTACAATGAG.

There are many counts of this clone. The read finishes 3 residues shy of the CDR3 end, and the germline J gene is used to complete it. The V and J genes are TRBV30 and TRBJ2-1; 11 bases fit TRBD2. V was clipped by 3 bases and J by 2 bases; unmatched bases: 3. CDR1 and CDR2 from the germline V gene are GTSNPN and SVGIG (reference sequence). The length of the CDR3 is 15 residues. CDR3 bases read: TGTGCCTGGAGCTTAGCGGGGGGGACCTACAATGAG. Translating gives CAWSLAGGTYNE. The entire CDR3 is CAWSLAGGTYNEQFF.

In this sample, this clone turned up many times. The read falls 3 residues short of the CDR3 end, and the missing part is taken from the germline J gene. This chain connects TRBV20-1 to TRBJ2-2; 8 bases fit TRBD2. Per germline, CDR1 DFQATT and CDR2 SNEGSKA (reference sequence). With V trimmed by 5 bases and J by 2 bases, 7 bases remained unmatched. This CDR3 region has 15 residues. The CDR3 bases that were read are TGCAGTGCTCCGTCCGGGGGGGGTAACACCGGGGAG. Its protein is CSAPSGGGNTGE. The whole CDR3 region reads CSAPSGGGNTGELFF.

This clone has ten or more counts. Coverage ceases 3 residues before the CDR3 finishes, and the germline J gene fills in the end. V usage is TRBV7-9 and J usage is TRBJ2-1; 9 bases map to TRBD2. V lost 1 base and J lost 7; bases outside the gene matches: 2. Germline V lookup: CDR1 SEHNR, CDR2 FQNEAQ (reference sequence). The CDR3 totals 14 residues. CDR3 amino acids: CASSLVTSGNEQFF. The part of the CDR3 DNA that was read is TGTGCCAGCAGCTTAGTCACTAGCGGGAATGAG.

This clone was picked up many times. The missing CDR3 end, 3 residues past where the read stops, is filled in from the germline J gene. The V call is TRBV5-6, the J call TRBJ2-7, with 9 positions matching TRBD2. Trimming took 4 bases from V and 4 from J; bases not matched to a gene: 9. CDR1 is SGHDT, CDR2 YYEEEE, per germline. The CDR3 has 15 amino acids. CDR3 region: CASSAPSGGPYEQYF. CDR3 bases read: TGTGCCAGCAGCGCCCCCAGCGGGGGGCCGTACGAG. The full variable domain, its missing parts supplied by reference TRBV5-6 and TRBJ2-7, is DAGVTQSPTHLIKTRGQQVTLRCSPKSGHDTVSWYQQALGQGPQFIFQYYEEEERQRGNFPDRFSGHQFPNYSSELNVNALLLGDSALYLCASSAPSGGPYEQYFGPGTRLTVT.

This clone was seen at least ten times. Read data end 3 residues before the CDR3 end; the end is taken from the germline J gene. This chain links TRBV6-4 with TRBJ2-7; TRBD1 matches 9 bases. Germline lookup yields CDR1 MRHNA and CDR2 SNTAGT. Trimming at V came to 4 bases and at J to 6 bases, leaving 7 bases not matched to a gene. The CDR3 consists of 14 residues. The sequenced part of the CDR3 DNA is TGTGCCAGCAGTGCCGTCGGGACAGGGTTCGAG. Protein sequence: CASSAVGTGFE. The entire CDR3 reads CASSAVGTGFEQYF.

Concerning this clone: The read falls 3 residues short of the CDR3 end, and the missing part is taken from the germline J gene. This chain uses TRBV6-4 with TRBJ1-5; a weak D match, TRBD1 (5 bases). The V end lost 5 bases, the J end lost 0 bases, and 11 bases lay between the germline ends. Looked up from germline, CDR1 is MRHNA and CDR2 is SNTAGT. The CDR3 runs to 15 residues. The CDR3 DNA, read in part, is TGTGCCAGCAGTCCTAGGGGATATAGCAATCAGCCC. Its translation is CASSPRGYSNQP. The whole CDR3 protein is CASSPRGYSNQPQHF.

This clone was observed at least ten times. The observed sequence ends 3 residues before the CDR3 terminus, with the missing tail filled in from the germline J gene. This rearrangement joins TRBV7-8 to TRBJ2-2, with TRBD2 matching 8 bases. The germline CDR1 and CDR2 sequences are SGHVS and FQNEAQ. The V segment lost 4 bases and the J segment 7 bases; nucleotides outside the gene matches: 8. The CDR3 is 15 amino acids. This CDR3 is CASSSIAGRIGELFF. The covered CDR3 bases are TGTGCCAGCAGCTCTATAGCGGGGAGAATCGGGGAG.

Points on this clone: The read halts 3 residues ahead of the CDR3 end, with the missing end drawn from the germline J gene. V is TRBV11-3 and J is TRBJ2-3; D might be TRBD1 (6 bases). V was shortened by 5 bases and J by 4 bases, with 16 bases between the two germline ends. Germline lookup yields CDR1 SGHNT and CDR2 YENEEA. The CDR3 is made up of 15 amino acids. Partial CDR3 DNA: TGTGCCAGCAGCCCCCTTGGGGGCGAAGCAGATACG. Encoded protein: CASSPLGGEADT. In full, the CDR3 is CASSPLGGEADTQYF.

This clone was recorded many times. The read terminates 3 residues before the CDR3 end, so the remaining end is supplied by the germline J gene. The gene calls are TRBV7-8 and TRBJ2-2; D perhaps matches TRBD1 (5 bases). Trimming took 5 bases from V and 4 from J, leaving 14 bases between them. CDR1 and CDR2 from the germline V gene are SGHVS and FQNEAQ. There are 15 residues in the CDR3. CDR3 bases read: TGTGCCAGCAGCCCTGGGTGGACAAGCACCGGGGAG. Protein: CASSPGWTSTGE. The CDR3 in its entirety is CASSPGWTSTGELFF.

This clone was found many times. The CDR3 loop is CASSLGLPGEQYF. CDR3 DNA (partial): TGCGCCAGCAGCTTGGGCTTACCGGGCGAG. The genes are TRBV5-1 and TRBJ2-7, with unresolved D. The read ends 3 residues shy of where the CDR3 ends; the end is completed using the germline J gene. Germline-derived CDR1 and CDR2 are SGHRS and YFSETQ. This CDR3 has 13 residues. Between the trimmed V and J ends, which lost 0 bases and 6 bases, there was a span of 10 bases.

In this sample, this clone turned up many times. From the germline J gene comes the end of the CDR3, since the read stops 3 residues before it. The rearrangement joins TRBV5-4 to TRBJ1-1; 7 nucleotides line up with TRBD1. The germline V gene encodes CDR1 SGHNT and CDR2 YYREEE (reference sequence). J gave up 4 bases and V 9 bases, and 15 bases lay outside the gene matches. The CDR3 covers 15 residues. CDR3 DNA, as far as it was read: TGTGCCACCACGCACCGAGGGGGCTGGAGCACTGAA. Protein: CATTHRGGWSTE. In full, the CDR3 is CATTHRGGWSTEAFF.

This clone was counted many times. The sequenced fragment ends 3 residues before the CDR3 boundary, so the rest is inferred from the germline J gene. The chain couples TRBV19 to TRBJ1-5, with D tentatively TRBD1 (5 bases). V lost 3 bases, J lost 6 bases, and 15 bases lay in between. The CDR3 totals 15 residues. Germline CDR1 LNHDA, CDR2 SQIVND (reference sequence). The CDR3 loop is CASSMEGVAAQPQHF. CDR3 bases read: TGTGCCAGTAGTATGGAAGGGGTGGCGGCTCAGCCC.

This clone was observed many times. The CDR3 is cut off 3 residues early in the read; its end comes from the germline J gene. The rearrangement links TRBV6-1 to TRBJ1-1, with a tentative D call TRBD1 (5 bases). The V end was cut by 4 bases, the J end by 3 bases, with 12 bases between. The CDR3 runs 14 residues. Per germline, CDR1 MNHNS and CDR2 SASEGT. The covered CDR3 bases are TGTGCCAGCAGTGCTGCAGGGTCGGACACTGAA. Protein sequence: CASSAAGSDTE. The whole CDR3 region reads CASSAAGSDTEAFF.

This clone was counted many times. The part of the CDR3 DNA that was read is TGTGCCTGGACCCCTACTTCCTATGGC. Protein product: CAWTPTSYG. The CDR3 in its entirety is CAWTPTSYGYTF. The chain joins TRBV30 to TRBJ1-2; D not resolved. The CDR3 extends 3 residues past the end of the read, so its final part is completed from the germline J gene. CDR3 size: 12 residues. Germline CDR1 is GTSNPN and CDR2 is SVGIG (reference sequence). Trimming removed 4 bases from V and 4 bases from J, with 10 bases in between.

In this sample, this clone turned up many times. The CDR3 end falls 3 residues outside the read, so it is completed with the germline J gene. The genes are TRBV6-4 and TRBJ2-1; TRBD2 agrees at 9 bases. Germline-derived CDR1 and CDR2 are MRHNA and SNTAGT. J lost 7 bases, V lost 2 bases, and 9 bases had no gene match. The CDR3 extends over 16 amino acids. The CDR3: CASSDQGLAGWNEQFF. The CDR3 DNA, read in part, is TGTGCCAGCAGTGACCAGGGACTAGCTGGTTGGAATGAG.

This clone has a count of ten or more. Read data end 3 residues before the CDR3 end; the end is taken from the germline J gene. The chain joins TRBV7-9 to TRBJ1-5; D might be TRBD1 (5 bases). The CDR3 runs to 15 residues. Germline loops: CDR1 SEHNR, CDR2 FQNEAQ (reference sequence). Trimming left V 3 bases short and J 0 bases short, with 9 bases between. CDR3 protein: CASSLGGGSNQPQHF. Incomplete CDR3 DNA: TGTGCCAGCAGCTTGGGGGGGGGTAGCAATCAGCCC.

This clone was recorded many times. CDR3 DNA, as far as it was read: TGCAGTGCTACTCCGGGGACACTCCACACTGAA. Translated: CSATPGTLHTE. In full, the CDR3 is CSATPGTLHTEAFF. This sequence joins TRBV20-1 and TRBJ1-1; TRBD1 might be the D (6 bases). The sequence runs out 3 residues before the end of the CDR3; the remainder is reconstructed from the germline J gene. Looked up from germline, CDR1 is DFQATT and CDR2 is SNEGSKA (reference sequence). V was pared by 4 bases and J by 3 bases, with 15 bases between. The CDR3 extends over 14 amino acids.

CDR3 bases read: TGTGCCAGTAGTCGGGATATACGGGGAAGCAATCAGCCC. Translated: CASSRDIRGSNQP. The complete CDR3 sequence is CASSRDIRGSNQPQHF. The chain is built from TRBV19 and TRBJ1-5, with D unresolved. The read is 3 residues too short to cover the CDR3 end, so that end is filled in from the germline J gene. This CDR3 spans 16 amino acids. CDR1 and CDR2 (germline): LNHDA, SQIVND (reference sequence). The germline V and J ends were trimmed by 5 bases and 1 base, with 15 bases remaining between them.

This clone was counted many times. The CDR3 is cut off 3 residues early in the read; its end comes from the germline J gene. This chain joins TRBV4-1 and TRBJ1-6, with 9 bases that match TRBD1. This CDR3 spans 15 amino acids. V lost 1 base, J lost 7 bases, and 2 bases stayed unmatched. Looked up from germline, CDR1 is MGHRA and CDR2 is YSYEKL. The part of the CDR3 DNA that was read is TGCGCCAGCAGCCAAGCGGGGACAGGGAATTCACCC. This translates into CASSQAGTGNSP. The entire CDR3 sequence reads CASSQAGTGNSPLHF.

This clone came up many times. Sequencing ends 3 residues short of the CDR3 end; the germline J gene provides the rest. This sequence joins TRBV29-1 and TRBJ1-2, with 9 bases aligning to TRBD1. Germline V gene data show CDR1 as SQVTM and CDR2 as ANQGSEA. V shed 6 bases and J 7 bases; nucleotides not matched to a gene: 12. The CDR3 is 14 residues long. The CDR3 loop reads CSVTIGDRAFGYTF. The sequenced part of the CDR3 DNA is TGCAGCGTCACAATAGGGGACAGGGCCTTTGGC.